A single sample gave rise to the 28 T cell receptor beta chains below, sequenced in a study of CD8 T cells in Susac syndrome. It was with random hexamers that about 0.45 to 1 ug RNA was reverse transcribed. MiXCR, run by TCRdb on the immunoSEQ multiplex PCR reads, gives a single entry per CDR3 protein. Among 140,000 to 150,000 distinct CDR3 sequences, under 97% were seen once, and the ten largest hold 0.065% to 0.095%. The specimen sequenced was CD4+ T cells from PBMCs. The receptors stem from a human donor with Susac syndrome.

The chain recombines TRBV29-1 with TRBJ1-1; D possibly corresponds to TRBD1 (6 bases). Germline loops: CDR1 SQVTM, CDR2 ANQGSEA. The CDR3 covers 13 residues. Trimming took 7 bases from V and 0 from J, leaving 12 bases between them. CDR3 sequence: CSAAGVMNTEAFF. The CDR3 bases are TGCAGCGCCGCAGGGGTCATGAACACTGAAGCTTTCTTT.

The J gene is TRBJ1-2, the V gene TRBV7-9; D is uncertain. V was trimmed by 5 bases and J by 5 bases, leaving 15 bases between them. Germline values: CDR1 SEHNR, CDR2 FQNEAQ (reference sequence). This CDR3 comprises 14 residues. CDR3 coding DNA: TGTGCCAGCAGCCCGAACGTGGAACCGTATGGCTACACCTTC. Translating it yields CASSPNVEPYGYTF.

In its sample, this clonotype was seen a few times. The DNA for the CDR3 is TGTGCCAGCAGCTTAGAGGAGGGTTATCAGTTCTTC. As protein: CASSLEEGYQFF. This chain uses TRBV7-9 with TRBJ2-1; D possibly corresponds to TRBD2 (6 bases). Germline V CDR1 and CDR2: SEHNR, FQNEAQ (reference sequence). V was shortened by 1 base and J by 13 bases, with 11 bases between the two germline ends. This CDR3 region has 12 residues.

J is TRBJ1-1 and V is TRBV5-1; TRBD1 matches at 11 bases. Looked up from germline, CDR1 is SGHRS and CDR2 is YFSETQ. The CDR3 contains 18 residues. Unmatched junction bases numbered 10, after V lost 3 bases and J lost 0 bases. CDR3: CASSSSIGTGGMNTEAFF. The DNA for the CDR3 is TGCGCCAGCAGCTCTTCAATAGGGACAGGGGGGATGAACACTGAAGCTTTCTTT. The entire variable domain, with the rest obtained from reference TRBV5-1 and TRBJ1-1, is as follows: KAGVTQTPRYLIKTRGQQVTLSCSPISGHRSVSWYQQTPGQGLQFLFEYFSETQRNKGNFPGRFSGRQFSNSRSEMNVSTLELGDSALYLCASSSSIGTGGMNTEAFFGQGTRLTVV.

This rearrangement joins TRBV29-1 to TRBJ2-5; 7 bases are a match to TRBD1. This CDR3 has 13 residues. V dropped 4 bases and J dropped 1; count of bases not matched to a gene: 3. Germline V gene data show CDR1 as SQVTM and CDR2 as ANQGSEA. The CDR3 here is CSVVNRGQETQYF. CDR3 DNA sequence: TGCAGCGTTGTAAACAGGGGCCAAGAGACCCAGTACTTC.

This clonotype was observed once. The chain links TRBV7-8 to TRBJ2-1; 9 bases line up with TRBD2. CDR3 length: 14 residues. Trimming took 6 bases from V and 5 from J; bases not matched to a gene: 5. Germline V CDR1 and CDR2: SGHVS, FQNEAQ. Written as DNA, the CDR3 is TGTGCCAGCAGACACAAGCGGGGGGACAATGAGCAGTTCTTC. This gives the protein CASRHKRGDNEQFF.

The chain carries TRBV20-1 and TRBJ2-7, with unresolved D. V was clipped by 4 bases and J by 7 bases, with 8 bases between them. This CDR3 spans 10 amino acids. Germline V gives CDR1 DFQATT, CDR2 SNEGSKA (reference sequence). The chain's CDR3 is CSAILGEQYF. CDR3 DNA: TGCAGTGCTATCTTGGGAGAGCAGTACTTC.

The chain uses TRBV20-1 and TRBJ2-7; D possibly corresponds to TRBD2 (6 bases). Trimming cost V 0 bases and J 0 bases, with 18 bases left between them. Germline V lookup: CDR1 DFQATT, CDR2 SNEGSKA (reference sequence). This CDR3 contains 17 residues. The CDR3 is CSARDPGGSGASYEQYF. In DNA, the CDR3 is TGCAGTGCTAGAGATCCAGGAGGTAGCGGAGCCTCCTACGAGCAGTACTTC.

The DNA for the CDR3 is TGCAGTGCTAGAGATGGGGGCGGGAACGAAGAGACCCAGTACTTC. This translates into CSARDGGGNEETQYF. V usage is TRBV20-1 and J usage is TRBJ2-5; D is perhaps TRBD1 or TRBD2 (6 bases each). Trimming removed 0 bases from V and 3 bases from J, with 14 bases in between. The CDR3 totals 15 residues. Germline values: CDR1 DFQATT, CDR2 SNEGSKA (reference sequence).

The chain is built from TRBV15 and TRBJ1-1; weak D call: TRBD1 (5 bases). The CDR3 totals 14 residues. The V gene lost 1 base and the J gene lost 4 bases, with 10 bases spanning the gap. CDR1 and CDR2 (germline): LNHNV, YYDKDF (reference sequence). CDR3: CATSRGGSSTEAFF. The CDR3 bases are TGTGCCACCAGCAGAGGGGGGTCGAGCACTGAAGCTTTCTTT.

V and J are TRBV3-1 and TRBJ1-1; maybe TRBD1 (5 bases). Germline loops: CDR1 LGHDT, CDR2 YNNKEL (reference sequence). The CDR3 has 15 amino acids. The germline V and J ends were trimmed by 4 bases and 0 bases, with 12 bases remaining between them. The CDR3 DNA follows: TGTGCCAGCAGCCTAGGACACGTCATGAACACTGAAGCTTTCTTT. Its protein product is CASSLGHVMNTEAFF.

The chain joins TRBV5-4 to TRBJ2-7; 10 bases are shared with TRBD2. The CDR3 contains 15 residues. Germline lookup yields CDR1 SGHNT and CDR2 YYREEE (reference sequence). V lost 0 bases and J lost 2; bases outside the gene matches: 2. CDR3 sequence reads: CASSLGTSGPYEQYF. The CDR3 nucleotides are TGTGCCAGCAGCTTGGGGACTAGCGGCCCCTACGAGCAGTACTTC.

The chain combines TRBV9 with TRBJ2-2; 9 bases align to TRBD2. Germline V CDR1 and CDR2: SGDLS, YYNGEE. Trimming at V came to 4 bases and at J to 2 bases, leaving 3 bases not matched to a gene. The CDR3 has 15 amino acids. CDR3 residues: CASSISGRNTGELFF. CDR3 nucleotides: TGTGCCAGCAGCATTAGCGGGAGAAACACCGGGGAGCTGTTTTTT.

The rearrangement joins TRBV13 to TRBJ1-4, with 7 bases matching TRBD1. J lost 6 bases, V lost 6 bases, and 10 bases had no gene match. The CDR3 loop spans 15 amino acids. Germline lookup yields CDR1 PRHDT and CDR2 FYEKMQ (reference sequence). For the CDR3, the DNA is TGTGCCAGCAGATCGTCGACAGGGTGGGATGAAAAACTGTTTTTT. Protein product: CASRSSTGWDEKLFF.

The V and J genes are TRBV20-1 and TRBJ1-4; 9 positions match TRBD1. V trimming: 0 bases; J trimming: 5 bases; junction bases outside the gene matches: 1. This CDR3 contains 14 residues. Looked up from germline, CDR1 is DFQATT and CDR2 is SNEGSKA (reference sequence). The CDR3 DNA sequence: TGCAGTGCTAGAGATGGACAGGGGAATGAAAAACTGTTTTTT. This sequence encodes CSARDGQGNEKLFF.

V is TRBV15 and J is TRBJ2-7; 7 bases map to TRBD2. Germline V gives CDR1 LNHNV, CDR2 YYDKDF (reference sequence). With V trimmed by 0 bases and J by 1 base, 3 bases remained unmatched. The CDR3 runs 15 residues. This CDR3 reads CATSRDRGGSYEQYF. The CDR3 DNA reads as TGTGCCACCAGCAGAGATCGCGGGGGTTCCTACGAGCAGTACTTC.

This chain joins TRBV23-1 and TRBJ1-1; D gene ambiguous. TRBV23-1 is known as an ORF, though its function is uncertain. The CDR3 contains 13 residues. V was trimmed by 1 base and J by 6 bases, leaving 9 bases between them. The CDR3 here is CASSQFFRPEAFF. Here the CDR3 DNA reads TGCGCCAGCAGTCAATTCTTTCGACCTGAAGCTTTCTTT.

This sequence joins TRBV2 and TRBJ2-2, with 10 nucleotides matching TRBD2. The junction had 2 bases not matched to a gene; V was cut back by 3 bases and J by 4 bases. The germline V gene has CDR1 SNHLY and CDR2 FYNNEI. CDR3 size: 15 residues. The CDR3 is CASSEASGSTGELFF. The CDR3 DNA sequence: TGTGCCAGCAGTGAGGCTAGCGGGAGCACCGGGGAGCTGTTTTTT. The entire variable domain, with the rest obtained from reference TRBV2 and TRBJ2-2, is as follows: EPEVTQTPSHQVTQMGQEVILRCVPISNHLYFYWYRQILGQKVEFLVSFYNNEISEKSEIFDDQFSVERPDGSNFTLKIRSTKLEDSAMYFCASSEASGSTGELFFGEGSRLTVL.

This chain connects TRBV20-1 to TRBJ1-1; no clear D. The CDR3 spans 11 residues. Trimming pared 6 bases from V and 6 bases from J, leaving 11 bases between. Germline V gives CDR1 DFQATT, CDR2 SNEGSKA (reference sequence). CDR3 region: CSAVFGAEAFF. CDR3 DNA sequence: TGCAGTGCGGTCTTTGGGGCTGAAGCTTTCTTT.

V usage is TRBV20-1 and J usage is TRBJ1-5, with 8 bases that match TRBD1. V lost 5 bases and J lost 2; bases outside the gene matches: 8. The CDR3 runs to 15 residues. Germline V lookup: CDR1 DFQATT, CDR2 SNEGSKA (reference sequence). Here the CDR3 reads CSAGQGAKRNQPQHF. CDR3 nucleotides: TGCAGTGCTGGTCAGGGGGCGAAGCGCAATCAGCCCCAGCATTTT.

CDR3 nucleotides: TGTGCCACCAGTGGGACCCGGGACAGGGTTGGCAATGAGCAGTTCTTC. This codes for CATSGTRDRVGNEQFF. The rearrangement uses TRBV24-1 and TRBJ2-1; 9 bases line up with TRBD1. The V segment lost 5 bases and the J segment 6 bases; nucleotides outside the gene matches: 10. This CDR3 has 16 residues. CDR1 KGHDR and CDR2 SFDVKD come from the germline V gene.

This clonotype appeared once. CDR3 nucleotides: TGTGCCAGCAGCTTATTCGGGACAGGGAGCGGACGGTCTAATGAAAAACTGTTTTTT. Amino acids: CASSLFGTGSGRSNEKLFF. The rearrangement uses TRBV7-9 and TRBJ1-4; 9 positions match TRBD1. The V gene end was trimmed by 2 bases and the J gene end by 3 bases; junction bases not matched to a gene: 13. This CDR3 comprises 19 residues. Germline values: CDR1 SEHNR, CDR2 FQNEAQ (reference sequence).

The chain has TRBV14 and TRBJ1-6; TRBD1 is a possible D gene (6 bases). CDR3 length equals 12 residues. The V end was cut by 4 bases, the J end by 14 bases, with 12 bases between. Looked up from germline, CDR1 is SGHDN and CDR2 is FVKESK. This CDR3 is CASSRQGYTLHF. The DNA of the CDR3 is TGTGCCAGCAGCCGGCAGGGGTATACCCTCCACTTT.

The CDR3 reads CTPRVNTEAFF. The DNA for the CDR3 is TGCACCCCGCGTGTGAACACTGAAGCTTTCTTT. The chain recombines TRBV20-1 with TRBJ1-1; no firm D call. The CDR3 totals 11 residues. Germline assignment: CDR1 DFQATT and CDR2 SNEGSKA (reference sequence).

The chain employs TRBV4-1 and TRBJ1-5; 7 nucleotides match TRBD1. The CDR3 is made up of 14 amino acids. J lost 5 bases, V lost 8 bases, and 9 bases had no gene match. Germline V CDR1 and CDR2: MGHRA, YSYEKL. The CDR3 region has the DNA TGCGCCAGCGGGTTAGGGGGCCTCCATCAGCCCCAGCATTTT. It yields the protein CASGLGGLHQPQHF.

The genes are TRBV7-7 and TRBJ2-1; D gene unclear. Germline V gene sequence: CDR1 SSHAT, CDR2 FNYEAQ (reference sequence). The CDR3 contains 15 residues. Trimming took off 8 bases at V and 0 bases at J, with 14 bases between the two ends. The CDR3: CASWPLGSSYNEQFF. In DNA form, the CDR3 reads TGTGCCAGCTGGCCCCTGGGCAGCTCCTACAATGAGCAGTTCTTC.

This chain connects TRBV7-8 to TRBJ2-7, with a tentative D call TRBD2 (7 bases). Germline CDR1 and CDR2: SGHVS and FQNEAQ. The V and J ends lost 1 base and 6 bases respectively, with 13 bases between them. This CDR3 is 14 amino acids long. The CDR3 nucleotides are TGTGCCAGCAGCTTAGGGGGCGGGGGCGCCGAGCAGTACTTC. Residues: CASSLGGGGAEQYF.

V and J are TRBV9 and TRBJ1-1, with a weak D call TRBD1 (5 bases). Trimming cost V 0 bases and J 9 bases, with 18 bases left between them. This CDR3 is built from 15 residues. Germline CDR1 and CDR2: SGDLS and YYNGEE. CDR3 loop: CASSVGLRTNDQAFF. Here the CDR3 DNA reads TGTGCCAGCAGCGTAGGTCTTCGGACAAACGATCAAGCTTTCTTT.